This is a list of T cell receptor beta chains from one sample in a study of T cell responses to AZD1222 COVID-19 vaccine. Repertoires were generated with immunoSEQ multiplex PCR, while TCRdb's copy carries only in-frame clones and drops some. This sample has around 100,000 clones, with around 82% found just once. Sequencing was performed on peripheral blood, taken on day 0 of AZD1222 vaccination. All receptors derive from an adult in good health. Each CDR3 is given with its conserved first and last residue. A D gene is named only where the DNA matches it firmly. Expanded clones are given a class, and other clones once, few, many or no size at all.

TRBD2 | TRBJ2-7 | - | TRBV28 | TGTGCCAGCAGTTCAGCCAGTAGCGGGAGGACCTACGAGCAGTACTTC | CASSSASSGRTYEQYF
- | TRBJ1-2 | - | TRBV28 | TGTGCCAGCACCTCGCTTGGGGGGGACTATGGCTACACCTTC | CASTSLGGDYGYTF
- | TRBJ2-7 | - | TRBV4-3 | TGCGCCAGCAGCCAAGATGTGGTTAGCTACGAGCAGTACTTC | CASSQDVVSYEQYF
TRBD2 | TRBJ2-3 | - | TRBV5-1 | TGCGCCACCAGGACTAGCCCCACAGATACGCAGTATTTT | CATRTSPTDTQYF
TRBD2 | TRBJ2-7 | once | TRBV5-6 | TGTGCCAGCAGCTCCACCTTAGCGGGAGCTTCCTACGAGCAGTACTTC | CASSSTLAGASYEQYF
- | TRBJ1-1 | - | TRBV7-9 | TGTGCCAGCAGCTTAGGTCCGGGTAAAGCTGAAGCTTTCTTT | CASSLGPGKAEAFF
TRBD1 | TRBJ1-6 | - | TRBV5-1 | TGCGCCAGCAGCTTGGAACAGGGGGCTGGTTCACCCCTCCACTTT | CASSLEQGAGSPLHF
- | TRBJ1-5 | - | TRBV3-1/TRBV3-2 | TGTGCCAGCAGCCAAGGCGGTGGGGGTCAGCCCCAGCATTTT | CASSQGGGGQPQHF
TRBD1 | TRBJ2-1 | - | TRBV6-5 | TGTGCCAGCGGGACAGGGATAGGGAATGAGCAGTTCTTC | CASGTGIGNEQFF
- | TRBJ1-2 | - | TRBV29-1 | TGCAGCGCTCCCGGGCGGGGGTCAAACTATGGCTACACCTTC | CSAPGRGSNYGYTF
- | TRBJ2-7 | - | TRBV28 | TGTGCCAGCAGTTTATGGTCCGGGCCTCCCTACGAGCAGTACTTC | CASSLWSGPPYEQYF
TRBD2 | TRBJ2-1 | - | TRBV6-2/TRBV6-3 | TGTGCCAGCAGTTTCCCCGGGACTAGCCCCAATGAGCAGTTCTTC | CASSFPGTSPNEQFF
- | TRBJ2-6 | - | TRBV29-1 | TGCAGCGTTGAAGGAGGAGGCTCTGGGGCCAACGTCCTGACTTTC | CSVEGGGSGANVLTF
- | TRBJ1-2 | - | TRBV28 | TGTGCCAGCAGTAAACTGGAGGCTGGCTACACCTTC | CASSKLEAGYTF
TRBD1 | TRBJ1-1 | - | TRBV29-1 | TGCAGCGTTGATGGACAGGGGAACACTGAAGCTTTCTTT | CSVDGQGNTEAFF
TRBD1 | TRBJ1-2 | - | TRBV7-3 | TGTGCCAGCAGTTGGACAGGGGGCATCGGCTATGGCTACACCTTC | CASSWTGGIGYGYTF
TRBD1 | TRBJ1-6 | - | TRBV19 | TGTGCCAGTAGGATAGGACAGGGAGAAAATTCACCCCTCCACTTT | CASRIGQGENSPLHF
- | TRBJ2-7 | once | TRBV5-1 | TGCGCCAGCAGTTTGAGAGTGGGACCATCCTACGAGCAGTACTTC | CASSLRVGPSYEQYF
- | TRBJ2-1 | - | TRBV6-5 | TGTGCCAGCAGTTACTCGATGGCAGGGTACAATGAGCAGTTCTTC | CASSYSMAGYNEQFF
TRBD1 | TRBJ1-5 | - | TRBV28 | TGTGCCAGCAGCTCGGGACAGGTCGGCAATCAGCCCCAGCATTTT | CASSSGQVGNQPQHF
- | TRBJ1-2 | - | TRBV6-5 | TGTGCCAGCAGTTCCCCTAGGGATCGCAGCGGCTACACCTTC | CASSSPRDRSGYTF
- | TRBJ2-5 | - | TRBV7-6 | TGTGCCAGCAGCTTAGCGCGGGTACAGATACAAGAGACCCAGTACTTC | CASSLARVQIQETQYF
- | TRBJ1-1 | - | TRBV19 | TGTGCCAGTAGTATCGGTGGGTTTGGCACTGAAGCTTTCTTT | CASSIGGFGTEAFF
- | TRBJ2-7 | - | TRBV30 | TGTGCCTGGAGTGTTTGGGCCAGCTCCTACGAGCAGTACTTC | CAWSVWASSYEQYF
- | TRBJ2-1 | - | TRBV7-2 | TGTGCCAGCAGCTTAGCGGGGGGGCCAATCGATGAGCAGTTCTTC | CASSLAGGPIDEQFF
TRBD2 | TRBJ2-2 | - | TRBV27 | TGTGCCAGCAGTTCGCCGGGACTACAAGGACGGGAGCTGTTTTTT | CASSSPGLQGRELFF
- | TRBJ2-2 | - | TRBV11-3 | TGTGCCAGCAGCTCGCAGGGGGGAAGGACCGGGGAGCTGTTTTTT | CASSSQGGRTGELFF
- | TRBJ1-2 | - | TRBV5-1 | TGCGCCAGCAGCGCAGGGGAGGACTATGGCTACACCTTC | CASSAGEDYGYTF
- | TRBJ1-1 | - | TRBV5-1 | TGCGCCAGCAGCTTAAACAGTAACACTGAAGCTTTCTTT | CASSLNSNTEAFF
- | TRBJ2-2 | - | TRBV7-2 | TGTGCCAGCAGCCGCGTCCAGCGGACGAACACCGGGGAGCTGTTTTTT | CASSRVQRTNTGELFF
- | TRBJ1-2 | - | TRBV28 | TGTGCCAGCAGTTCCAGGGTGATAGGCTACACCTTC | CASSSRVIGYTF
TRBD2 | TRBJ2-5 | - | TRBV7-6 | TGTGCCAGCAGCGGACTAGCGGGGGAAGAGACCCAGTACTTC | CASSGLAGEETQYF
- | TRBJ2-3 | once | TRBV5-1 | TGCGCCAGCAGCGGACTACAGGGTTGGAAAGATACGCAGTATTTT | CASSGLQGWKDTQYF
- | TRBJ1-1 | few | TRBV19 | TGTGCCAGTAGTTGGCAGGGGATGAACACTGAAGCTTTCTTT | CASSWQGMNTEAFF
TRBD2 | TRBJ2-1 | - | TRBV5-1 | TGCGCCAGCAGCTTAACTAGCGGCTCCTACAATGAGCAGTTCTTC | CASSLTSGSYNEQFF
- | TRBJ1-5 | once | TRBV28 | TGTGCCAGCAGGACCGACAGACGAAATCAGCCCCAGCATTTT | CASRTDRRNQPQHF
TRBD1 | TRBJ1-2 | - | TRBV6-1 | TGTGCCAGCAGTGAAACAGGGGACTATGGCTACACCTTC | CASSETGDYGYTF
TRBD2 | TRBJ2-3 | - | TRBV28 | TGTGCCAGCGGACTAGCGGGCCGAACAACAGATACGCAGTATTTT | CASGLAGRTTDTQYF
- | TRBJ1-5 | - | TRBV28 | TGTGCCAGCAGTTTGGGCCTCGTGGAGCCCCAGCATTTT | CASSLGLVEPQHF
- | TRBJ2-7 | once | TRBV6-5 | TGTGCCAGCAGTTATGCAGGGCGCAACGAGCAGTACTTC | CASSYAGRNEQYF
- | TRBJ1-2 | few | TRBV11-2 | TGTGCCAGCAGCTTGAATGTCGGGGGCGACTATGGCTACACCTTC | CASSLNVGGDYGYTF
- | TRBJ1-1 | - | TRBV7-6 | TGTGCCAGCAGCTTAGCTGGGGGACGCCTGAACACTGAAGCTTTCTTT | CASSLAGGRLNTEAFF
- | TRBJ1-3 | - | TRBV5-5 | TGTGCCAGCAGCGGCCATTTTCGGCGGGGAAACACCATATATTTT | CASSGHFRRGNTIYF
TRBD1 | TRBJ2-1 | - | TRBV5-1 | TGCGCCAGCAGCTTGGCCCCGGGACAGAAGTTCTTC | CASSLAPGQKFF
TRBD2 | TRBJ2-1 | - | TRBV2 | TGTGCCAGCAAAGGGAATAGCGGGAACGATGAGCAGTTCTTC | CASKGNSGNDEQFF
TRBD1 | TRBJ1-1 | few | TRBV7-6 | TGTGCCAGCAGCCTAAATCCGGGACAGGGGGGTACTGAAGCTTTCTTT | CASSLNPGQGGTEAFF
TRBD1 | TRBJ1-3 | - | TRBV3-1/TRBV3-2 | TGTGCCAGCAGCTGGGGACAGGGGGTATCATCTGGAAACACCATATATTTT | CASSWGQGVSSGNTIYF
TRBD1 | TRBJ2-7 | few | TRBV19 | TGTGCCAGTAGTACCCACCCTTCCGGGACAGGGCTCAACGAGCAGTACTTC | CASSTHPSGTGLNEQYF
TRBD2 | TRBJ2-1 | - | TRBV7-2 | TGTGCCAGCACCTCCTCTAGCGGGATCTACAATGAGCAGTTCTTC | CASTSSSGIYNEQFF
- | TRBJ2-1 | - | TRBV9 | TGTGCCAGCAGCGTAGAACCCGCGGTAAGGGAGCAGTTCTTC | CASSVEPAVREQFF
TRBD1 | TRBJ1-6 | - | TRBV28 | TGTGCCAGCAGCCCTTCCTCGGACAGGGGCCTCCACTTT | CASSPSSDRGLHF